The rows below give T cell receptor beta chains drawn from one sample of a study of human T cells and chemical hapten exposure. A single record per CDR3 protein comes from TCRdb applying MiXCR to the RACE reads. The sample holds 30,000 to 35,000 distinct CDR3 sequences; roughly 5.4% are singletons and the top ten take around 13%. The material sequenced was whole blood. The origin of the receptors is a human donor in good health. Some clones in this sample may be carry-over from other donors' samples. The CDR3 runs from the conserved cysteine through the conserved F or W. D genes are given only for firm matches. For some rows the clone size is stated as once, few or many, or as a class when expanded; others skip it.

clone_size j_call d_call v_call cdr3_aa
many TRBJ2-7 TRBD1 TRBV13 CASSLSGTGGFYEQYF
many TRBJ1-6 . TRBV6-4 CASSEINNSPLHF
few TRBJ1-5 TRBD1 TRBV27 CASSLYVGTGNQPQHF
many TRBJ1-1 . TRBV7-2 CASSLAWTITEAFF
many TRBJ1-3 TRBD1 TRBV12-3/TRBV12-4 CASNIQGPGNTIYF
many TRBJ2-1 TRBD1 TRBV28 CASSLMLTGTPYNEQFF
many TRBJ2-1 TRBD2 TRBV20-1 CSAPGLAEYNEQFF
many TRBJ2-1 TRBD2 TRBV11-1 CASSLETSGNNEQFF
many TRBJ1-1 TRBD1 TRBV10-2 CASSGQGNTEAFF
many TRBJ2-7 TRBD2 TRBV6-1 CASSDPSGGRDEQYF
many TRBJ1-1 . TRBV20-1 CSARDWGPKGAGNTEAFF
. TRBJ1-5 . TRBV10-2 CASSGGLVSQPQHF
medium-sized TRBJ2-3 TRBD2 TRBV20-1 CSASSAGGRSTDTQYF
. TRBJ2-7 TRBD2 TRBV14 CASSQPLAGGFYEQYF
many TRBJ2-3 . TRBV20-1 CSARIWDPDTQYF
few TRBJ2-7 . TRBV6-6 CASSYSSEQYF
few TRBJ1-5 . TRBV29-1 CSVQENSNQPQHF
many TRBJ1-5 . TRBV29-1 CSVRDNHNQPQHF
many TRBJ1-5 . TRBV12-3/TRBV12-4 CASTAGSNQPQHF
. TRBJ1-2 TRBD1 TRBV28 CASSSLTGSGYTF
many TRBJ2-3 . TRBV7-8 CASSLKAPFTSTDTQYF
many TRBJ1-1 . TRBV6-2/TRBV6-3 CASRDQGATNTEAFF